This entry lists 28 T cell receptor beta chains sequenced from one sample in a study of PD-1 blockade in classical Hodgkin lymphoma. Time point: cycle 4 day 1 (C4D1), after less than 7 weeks of nivolumab. All patients relapsed after autologous stem cell transplantation, and brentuximab vedotin exposure varied. Profiled with immunoSEQ multiplex PCR; TCRdb holds only in-frame clones, not every one. The sample consists of roughly 50,000 clones, 90% of them appearing once. The specimen was peripheral blood mononuclear cells (PBMCs), collected before the fourth cycle of nivolumab. These receptor sequences come from a human donor with classical Hodgkin lymphoma.

This chain uses TRBV6-4 with TRBJ1-5; a weak D match, TRBD1 (5 bases). The germline V gene has CDR1 MRHNA and CDR2 SNTAGT. The CDR3 totals 17 residues. Trimming took off 6 bases at V and 0 bases at J, with 18 bases between the two ends. CDR3: CASRAGPLFYSNQPQHF. The CDR3 DNA is TGTGCCAGCAGAGCGGGACCGCTTTTCTATAGCAATCAGCCCCAGCATTTT.

The CDR3 nucleotides are TGTGCCAGCAGTTTATACACGGAAAGTACCATATATTTT. Its translation is CASSLYTESTIYF. This chain uses TRBV28 with TRBJ1-3; D is uncertain. Looked up from germline, CDR1 is MDHEN and CDR2 is SYDVKM. Trimming shortened V by 1 base and J by 10 bases, and 11 bases separated the two germline ends. CDR3 size: 13 residues.

V is TRBV5-1 and J is TRBJ2-7; D possibly corresponds to TRBD1 (5 bases). V lost 0 bases and J lost 1, with 8 bases in between. Germline assignment: CDR1 SGHRS and CDR2 YFSETQ. The CDR3 runs 14 residues. In DNA, the CDR3 is TGCGCCAGCAGCTTGGAAGGACATTCCTACGAGCAGTACTTC. Protein product: CASSLEGHSYEQYF.

J is TRBJ2-5 and V is TRBV5-1; D call uncertain. The CDR3 loop spans 11 amino acids. The germline V and J ends were trimmed by 2 bases and 5 bases, with 4 bases remaining between them. CDR1 and CDR2 (germline): SGHRS, YFSETQ. CDR3 sequence (DNA): TGCGCCAGCAGCTTCCGTGAGACCCAGTACTTC. Residues: CASSFRETQYF.

This clone appeared a few times. The J gene is TRBJ2-1, the V gene TRBV7-6, with 9 bases matching TRBD2. This CDR3 comprises 15 residues. Germline trimming cut 5 bases from V and 15 bases from J; bases unmatched to any gene: 17. Germline CDR1 and CDR2: SGHVS and FNYEAQ. CDR3 loop: CASSPAAAGGLYTFF. CDR3 nucleotide sequence: TGTGCCAGCAGCCCAGCCGCCGCGGGAGGGCTGTACACGTTCTTC.

The rearrangement uses TRBV7-8 and TRBJ1-5, with 9 bases identical to TRBD1. Germline trimming cut 3 bases from V and 6 bases from J; bases unmatched to any gene: 12. The germline V gene has CDR1 SGHVS and CDR2 FQNEAQ. This CDR3 region has 17 residues. CDR3 loop: CASSFRLNRGQGQPQHF. CDR3 DNA: TGTGCCAGCAGCTTTAGGCTTAACAGGGGACAGGGTCAGCCCCAGCATTTT.

The chain links TRBV7-2 to TRBJ2-3, with 11 bases lining up with TRBD2. The CDR3 covers 17 residues. J lost 5 bases, V lost 1 base, and 8 bases had no gene match. Germline V gene data show CDR1 as SGHTA and CDR2 as FQGNSA. Written as DNA, the CDR3 is TGTGCCAGCAGCTTAGAGCTTATAGGACTAGCGGGAGATACGCAGTATTTT. Translating gives CASSLELIGLAGDTQYF.

The CDR3 spells CASSFQSNQPQHF. In DNA, the CDR3 is TGTGCCAGTAGTTTCCAGAGCAATCAGCCCCAGCATTTT. This chain connects TRBV19 to TRBJ1-5; D not certain. Germline CDR1 reads LNHDA; CDR2 reads SQIVND (reference sequence). The CDR3 runs 13 residues. V gave up 5 bases and J gave up 1 base, with 6 bases separating them.

This chain uses TRBV5-1 with TRBJ1-2, with 9 positions matching TRBD1. The V gene's germline CDR1 is SGHRS and CDR2 YFSETQ. The CDR3 is made up of 15 amino acids. Trimming cost V 0 bases and J 2 bases; bases outside gene matches: 2. The CDR3 DNA reads as TGCGCCAGCAGCTTGGGACAGGGGGAAAACTATGGCTACACCTTC. Translating gives CASSLGQGENYGYTF.

To note about this clone: The same CDR3 also results from other DNA sequences found in this sample. The V call is TRBV5-6, the J call TRBJ2-7; D is unclear. This CDR3 is 13 amino acids long. Germline lookup yields CDR1 SGHDT and CDR2 YYEEEE. Trimming removed 0 bases at V and 1 base at J, with 5 bases between. The CDR3 DNA is TGTGCCAGCAGCTTGGAAGGATCCTACGAGCAGTACTTC. Translation gives CASSLEGSYEQYF.

The gene calls are TRBV28 and TRBJ2-2; D remains ambiguous. V was cut by 7 bases and J by 3 bases, with 12 bases left in between. Germline V lookup: CDR1 MDHEN, CDR2 SYDVKM. The CDR3 is 14 residues long. CDR3: CASTLTVDTGELFF. The CDR3 DNA reads TGTGCCAGCACCCTCACGGTGGACACCGGGGAGCTGTTTTTT.

This chain links TRBV28 with TRBJ2-3; 8 bases are a match to TRBD2. Germline loops: CDR1 MDHEN, CDR2 SYDVKM. CDR3 length: 16 residues. The junction had 8 bases not matched to a gene; V was cut back by 2 bases and J by 4 bases. The CDR3 DNA sequence: TGTGCCAGCAGTTTACAAGCGGGAGTAGATTCAGATACGCAGTATTTT. Residues: CASSLQAGVDSDTQYF.

This chain joins TRBV19 and TRBJ1-2; no clear D. Germline V gene sequence: CDR1 LNHDA, CDR2 SQIVND (reference sequence). CDR3 size: 15 residues. V dropped 2 bases and J dropped 6 bases, with 16 bases sitting between them. This chain's CDR3 is CASSIITGFVNGYTF. As DNA, the CDR3 is TGTGCCAGTAGTATAATAACGGGGTTCGTGAATGGCTACACCTTC.

The sample holds one count of this clone. This rearrangement joins TRBV6-5 to TRBJ1-1; the match to TRBD1 covers 7 bases. The CDR3 runs to 16 residues. V lost 2 bases to trimming and J lost 4 bases; unmatched junction nucleotides: 10. Germline assignment: CDR1 MNHEY and CDR2 SVGAGI. This CDR3 reads CASSYTGGRGGTEAFF. Written as DNA, the CDR3 is TGTGCCAGCAGTTACACGGGGGGCAGGGGGGGCACTGAAGCTTTCTTT.

The rearrangement joins TRBV6-5 to TRBJ1-2; no clear D. The germline CDR1 and CDR2 sequences are MNHEY and SVGAGI. V gave up 6 bases and J gave up 2 bases, with 13 bases separating them. This CDR3 is built from 14 residues. CDR3 in amino acids: CASSPPVGNYGYTF. The CDR3 DNA sequence: TGTGCCAGCAGCCCTCCGGTAGGCAACTATGGCTACACCTTC.

The chain joins TRBV30 to TRBJ2-1, with unresolved D. Germline loops: CDR1 GTSNPN, CDR2 SVGIG (reference sequence). CDR3 length: 13 amino acids. The V end lost 0 bases, the J end lost 4 bases, and 7 bases lay between the germline ends. DNA for the CDR3: TGTGCCTGGAGTGTACTACAGTACAATGAGCAGTTCTTC. It yields the protein CAWSVLQYNEQFF.

The CDR3 DNA follows: TGTGCCACCAGCAGAGAGCTAGCGGGAGGGGGCACCGGGGAGCTGTTTTTT. This gives the protein CATSRELAGGGTGELFF. The rearrangement links TRBV15 to TRBJ2-2, with 12 bases aligning to TRBD2. The trim removed 0 bases at V and 4 bases at J, leaving 3 bases unmatched. Germline lookup yields CDR1 LNHNV and CDR2 YYDKDF (reference sequence). CDR3 length: 17 amino acids.

The chain has TRBV19 and TRBJ2-7; D not certain. The V and J ends lost 3 bases and 0 bases respectively, with 15 bases between them. From germline, CDR1 is LNHDA and CDR2 SQIVND (reference sequence). The CDR3 is made up of 16 amino acids. Here the CDR3 DNA reads TGTGCCAGTAGTATGGGAATGGTAGCCGGCTCCTACGAGCAGTACTTC. Translating gives CASSMGMVAGSYEQYF.

This chain links TRBV5-1 with TRBJ1-4; D is unresolved. Germline CDR1 and CDR2: SGHRS and YFSETQ. Trimming removed 0 bases from V and 5 bases from J, with 8 bases in between. The CDR3 length is 14 residues. Here the CDR3 reads CASSLVPANEKLFF. The DNA of the CDR3 is TGCGCCAGCAGCTTGGTTCCAGCCAATGAAAAACTGTTTTTT.

This rearrangement joins TRBV5-1 to TRBJ1-1; TRBD1 aligns across 8 bases. The CDR3 consists of 16 residues. Germline trimming cut 4 bases from V and 0 bases from J; bases unmatched to any gene: 8. The V gene's germline CDR1 is SGHRS and CDR2 YFSETQ. CDR3 in DNA: TGCGCCAGCAGCCGACTAGAGACAGGGGTGAACACTGAAGCTTTCTTT. This translates into CASSRLETGVNTEAFF.

This clone was recorded once. This sequence joins TRBV9 and TRBJ2-7; 8 bases are a match to TRBD1. The CDR3 contains 15 residues. V lost 0 bases to trimming and J lost 2 bases; unmatched junction nucleotides: 4. From germline, CDR1 is SGDLS and CDR2 YYNGEE. CDR3 coding DNA: TGTGCCAGCAGCGTAGGGACAGGGAGTGCCTACGAGCAGTACTTC. The encoded protein is CASSVGTGSAYEQYF. The whole variable domain, filled in from reference TRBV9 and TRBJ2-7, reads DSGVTQTPKHLITATGQRVTLRCSPRSGDLSVYWYQQSLDQGLQFLIQYYNGEERAKGNILERFSAQQFPDLHSELNLSSLELGDSALYFCASSVGTGSAYEQYFGPGTRLTVT.

The chain recombines TRBV19 with TRBJ2-7; tentatively, D is TRBD2 (6 bases). In germline, CDR1 is LNHDA, CDR2 SQIVND (reference sequence). V was cut by 6 bases and J by 4 bases, with 13 bases left in between. The CDR3 runs 13 residues. The DNA for the CDR3 is TGTGCCAGTAGCACAAATAGCGGTTACGAGCAGTACTTC. Its translation is CASSTNSGYEQYF.

The J gene is TRBJ2-2, the V gene TRBV4-2; 10 bases align to TRBD2. The junction had 9 bases not matched to a gene; V was cut back by 4 bases and J by 7 bases. Per germline, CDR1 LGHNA and CDR2 YNFKEQ. The CDR3 is made up of 16 amino acids. The CDR3 is CASSPGTSADRGELFF. The DNA for the CDR3 is TGTGCCAGCAGCCCAGGGACTAGCGCGGATCGCGGGGAGCTGTTTTTT.

V gene TRBV5-8 combines with J gene TRBJ2-7; D might be TRBD1 or TRBD2, each matching 5 bases. Trimming pared 1 base from V and 6 bases from J, leaving 8 bases between. From germline, CDR1 is SGHTS and CDR2 YDEGEE. The CDR3 totals 12 residues. The CDR3 region is CASSLSGREQYF. In nucleotides, the CDR3 is TGTGCCAGCAGCTTGTCGGGGCGCGAGCAGTACTTC.

The chain is built from TRBV7-8 and TRBJ2-7, with D unclear. Germline V gives CDR1 SGHVS, CDR2 FQNEAQ. This CDR3 is 15 amino acids long. V lost 4 bases to trimming and J lost 4 bases, with 17 bases between them. CDR3 residues: CASSSSKVRSYEQYF. CDR3 DNA sequence: TGTGCCAGCAGCTCATCCAAAGTAAGGAGTTACGAGCAGTACTTC.

The J gene is TRBJ2-1, the V gene TRBV15, with D unresolved. V was trimmed by 2 bases and J by 3 bases, leaving 17 bases between them. The germline gives CDR1 LNHNV, CDR2 YYDKDF (reference sequence). The CDR3 has 17 amino acids. CDR3 DNA sequence: TGTGCCACCAGCAGATACTTGTTAGTGGAGCTCTACAATGAGCAGTTCTTC. Amino acids: CATSRYLLVELYNEQFF.

The rearrangement joins TRBV2 to TRBJ1-4; the D is unclear. With 7 bases removed from V and 8 bases from J, the gap between germline ends came to 8 bases. Per the germline V gene, CDR1 is SNHLY and CDR2 is FYNNEI. This CDR3 comprises 11 residues. The CDR3: CASTDGEKLFF. DNA of the CDR3: TGTGCCAGCACCGACGGGGAAAAACTGTTTTTT.

V and J are TRBV10-1 and TRBJ2-3, with 7 bases matching TRBD2. The CDR3 loop spans 14 amino acids. Trimming removed 4 bases from V and 8 bases from J; junction bases left unmatched: 9. Germline V gene data show CDR1 as WNHNN and CDR2 as SYGVQD (reference sequence). CDR3 bases: TGCGCCAGCAGTGGGGACTATCCGGTTGTTACGCAGTATTTT. It yields the protein CASSGDYPVVTQYF.